Presented here are 8 T cell receptor beta chains from one specimen sequenced in a study of vaccination and CD4 T cells after COVID-19. TCRdb reanalysed the PCR reads using MiXCR and keeps one entry per CDR3 protein. The data hold about 20,000 distinct CDR3 sequences, with about three fifths observed a single time. This specimen consisted of CD4+ T cells from blood, obtained before SARS-CoV-2 vaccination. These receptor sequences come from a human donor who had recovered from COVID-19.

This clonotype is a singleton in its sample. This chain uses TRBV7-8 with TRBJ2-1, with TRBD2 matching 10 bases. Germline CDR1 SGHVS, CDR2 FQNEAQ. The CDR3 spans 17 residues. With 0 bases clipped from V and 2 bases from J, the junction kept 4 bases outside the gene matches. CDR3 in amino acids: CASSLANSGRTYNEQFF. CDR3 nucleotides: TGTGCCAGCAGCTTAGCGAATAGCGGGAGGACCTACAATGAGCAGTTCTTC.

The rearrangement uses TRBV25-1 and TRBJ2-2; D gene unclear. Germline-derived CDR1 and CDR2 are MGHDK and SYGVNS. The CDR3 is 15 amino acids. Trimming left V 4 bases short and J 5 bases short, with 14 bases between. Here the CDR3 reads CASSASRPETGELFF. CDR3 nucleotides: TGTGCCAGCAGTGCTTCGAGACCAGAGACCGGGGAGCTGTTTTTT.

Written as DNA, the CDR3 is TGTGCCAGCAGGCTACGGCAGAACACTGAAGCTTTCTTT. Its protein product is CASRLRQNTEAFF. V gene TRBV25-1 combines with J gene TRBJ1-1, with D hard to call. Trimming pared 6 bases from V and 1 base from J, leaving 9 bases between. The CDR3 spans 13 residues. From germline, CDR1 is MGHDK and CDR2 SYGVNS.

The chain is built from TRBV27 and TRBJ2-7; either TRBD1 or TRBD2 may fit D (5 bases each). Germline V CDR1 and CDR2: MNHEY, SMNVEV (reference sequence). The CDR3 is 17 residues long. The V gene lost 2 bases and the J gene lost 7 bases, with 24 bases spanning the gap. Here the CDR3 reads CASSLVPGTHSRREQYF. In DNA form, the CDR3 reads TGTGCCAGCAGTTTAGTCCCGGGGACCCACAGTCGGCGTGAGCAGTACTTC.

This clonotype was detected a few times. The CDR3 DNA sequence: TGTGCCAGCAGCTCCCGCGGGCAGCCCCAGCATTTT. Amino acids: CASSSRGQPQHF. The rearrangement joins TRBV7-2 to TRBJ1-5; D gene ambiguous. V was trimmed by 4 bases and J by 7 bases, leaving 8 bases between them. The CDR3 runs to 12 residues. Germline assignment: CDR1 SGHTA and CDR2 FQGNSA.

This chain joins TRBV6-1 and TRBJ1-5, with no clear D. V was shortened by 5 bases and J by 0 bases, with 11 bases between the two germline ends. This CDR3 has 15 residues. Germline V gene sequence: CDR1 MNHNS, CDR2 SASEGT. The CDR3 nucleotides are TGTGCCAGCAGTAGGACGGTCAATAGCAATCAGCCCCAGCATTTT. Translating it yields CASSRTVNSNQPQHF.

The chain joins TRBV27 to TRBJ1-3, with D possibly being TRBD1 (6 bases). Trimming left V 5 bases short and J 0 bases short, with 11 bases between. Germline-derived CDR1 and CDR2 are MNHEY and SMNVEV (reference sequence). The CDR3 spans 15 residues. The CDR3 loop reads CASSKTGSSGNTIYF. CDR3 DNA sequence: TGTGCCAGCAGTAAAACAGGGTCCTCTGGAAACACCATATATTTT.

The chain uses TRBV7-9 and TRBJ2-3; TRBD2 might be the D (5 bases). Looked up from germline, CDR1 is SEHNR and CDR2 is FQNEAQ (reference sequence). V lost 1 base, J lost 4 bases, and 6 bases lay in between. The CDR3 loop spans 13 amino acids. CDR3 in DNA: TGTGCCAGCAGCTTAGTCGGGGCAGATACGCAGTATTTT. It codes for CASSLVGADTQYF. Using reference TRBV7-9 and TRBJ2-3 for the parts outside the CDR3, the full variable domain is DTGVSQNPRHKITKRGQNVTFRCDPISEHNRLYWYRQTLGQGPEFLTYFQNEAQLEKSRLLSDRFSAERPKGSFSTLEIQRTEQGDSAMYLCASSLVGADTQYFGPGTRLTVL.